This passage covers 16 T cell receptor beta chains from one sample sequenced in a study of cytomegalovirus exposure and HLA in healthy donors. PCR employed 60 Vbeta and 13 Jbeta primers. Here immunoSEQ multiplex PCR was the method, and the copy in TCRdb shows in-frame clones only, minus some. The repertoire holds about 61,000 clones, with 80% to 90% as singletons. The sequencing sample was made of PBMCs. These receptors were obtained from a man aged 25-45 years in good health and CMV-seropositive.

The chain carries TRBV6-6 and TRBJ1-1; the match to TRBD1 covers 10 bases. The junction had 7 bases not matched to a gene; V was cut back by 8 bases and J by 1 base. The CDR3 covers 15 residues. Germline V gene lookup returns CDR1 MNHNY and CDR2 SVGAGI (reference sequence). CDR3: CASRGRDRGNTEAFF. CDR3 DNA: TGTGCCAGCCGAGGAAGGGACAGGGGGAACACTGAAGCTTTCTTT.

The chain has TRBV29-1 and TRBJ2-3; no firm D call. The CDR3 extends over 12 amino acids. Germline CDR1 SQVTM, CDR2 ANQGSEA. Between the trimmed V and J ends, which lost 4 bases and 5 bases, there was a span of 10 bases. The CDR3 bases are TGCAGCGTTGGCGCAGGCAGAGATACGCAGTATTTT. It is translated as CSVGAGRDTQYF.

The chain employs TRBV14 and TRBJ2-1, with TRBD1 identical over 7 bases. Per the germline V gene, CDR1 is SGHDN and CDR2 is FVKESK. V lost 0 bases, J lost 9 bases, and 5 bases stayed unmatched. The CDR3 consists of 14 residues. CDR3 bases: TGTGCCAGCAGCCAAGATTTGGGACAGTCTGAGCAGTTCTTC. It codes for CASSQDLGQSEQFF.

V usage is TRBV5-4 and J usage is TRBJ1-1; 9 bases line up with TRBD1. The V segment lost 3 bases and the J segment 1 base; nucleotides outside the gene matches: 4. Per the germline V gene, CDR1 is SGHNT and CDR2 is YYREEE (reference sequence). The CDR3 loop spans 15 amino acids. The CDR3 reads CASSSGTGRNTEAFF. DNA of the CDR3: TGTGCCAGCAGCTCAGGGACAGGGAGGAACACTGAAGCTTTCTTT.

By proportion, this clone is medium-sized. The genes are TRBV27 and TRBJ2-1; weak D call: TRBD1 (5 bases). Germline lookup yields CDR1 MNHEY and CDR2 SMNVEV (reference sequence). This CDR3 region has 12 residues. Trimming took off 10 bases at V and 5 bases at J, with 12 bases between the two ends. This CDR3 reads CATSSGNNEQFF. CDR3 coding DNA: TGTGCCACCTCCTCAGGGAACAATGAGCAGTTCTTC.

This chain connects TRBV28 to TRBJ2-2, with a possible D match to TRBD1 (5 bases). The CDR3 runs to 15 residues. Trimming pared 5 bases from V and 4 bases from J, leaving 14 bases between. Germline loops: CDR1 MDHEN, CDR2 SYDVKM. The CDR3 here is CASSVLGDRTGELFF. The CDR3 nucleotides are TGTGCCAGCAGTGTATTAGGGGATCGCACCGGGGAGCTGTTTTTT.

This chain links TRBV5-6 with TRBJ2-1; no clear D gene. The CDR3 runs 16 residues. Germline-derived CDR1 and CDR2 are SGHDT and YYEEEE. V lost 1 base to trimming and J lost 0 bases, with 11 bases between them. CDR3 coding DNA: TGTGCCAGCAGCTTGAACTTGATTCACTCCTACAATGAGCAGTTCTTC. It is translated as CASSLNLIHSYNEQFF.

V usage is TRBV20-1 and J usage is TRBJ2-1; no firm D call. Trimming stripped 7 bases from V and 9 bases from J, with 10 bases between. The CDR3 totals 10 residues. Germline CDR1 and CDR2: DFQATT and SNEGSKA (reference sequence). CDR3: CSGQRSEQFF. The CDR3 DNA is TGCAGTGGTCAACGGTCTGAGCAGTTCTTC.

The chain combines TRBV10-2 with TRBJ2-7, with TRBD1 matching over 7 bases. This CDR3 contains 14 residues. V lost 6 bases, J lost 4 bases, and 9 bases stayed unmatched. The V gene's germline CDR1 is WSHSY and CDR2 SAAADI. As DNA, the CDR3 is TGCGCCAGCAGATTGACAGGGACCGTGTACGAGCAGTACTTC. Its protein is CASRLTGTVYEQYF.

V is TRBV30 and J is TRBJ1-4, with D unresolved. The germline V gene has CDR1 GTSNPN and CDR2 SVGIG (reference sequence). V was pared by 3 bases and J by 6 bases, with 8 bases between. This CDR3 comprises 12 residues. This CDR3 reads CAWSLRYEKLFF. The CDR3, as DNA: TGTGCCTGGAGCCTCCGGTATGAAAAACTGTTTTTT. The whole variable domain, filled in from reference TRBV30 and TRBJ1-4, reads SQTIHQWPATLVQPVGSPLSLECTVEGTSNPNLYWYRQAAGRGLQLLFYSVGIGQISSEVPQNLSASRPQDRQFILSSKKLLLSDSGFYLCAWSLRYEKLFFGSGTQLSVL.

The V call is TRBV27, the J call TRBJ2-7; 9 nucleotides align to TRBD1. V gave up 4 bases and J gave up 1 base; unmatched junction bases: 5. The CDR3 loop spans 15 amino acids. CDR1 is MNHEY and CDR2 is SMNVEV in the germline V gene (reference sequence). The CDR3 is CASSYRDRASYEQYF. The CDR3 region has the DNA TGTGCCAGCAGTTACCGGGACAGGGCATCCTACGAGCAGTACTTC.

The rearrangement links TRBV30 to TRBJ2-5; TRBD2 matches 8 bases. CDR3 length equals 14 residues. V was clipped by 0 bases and J by 3 bases; unmatched bases: 3. CDR1 GTSNPN and CDR2 SVGIG come from the germline V gene (reference sequence). The CDR3 spells CAWSVRAGEETQYF. The CDR3 DNA is TGTGCCTGGAGTGTACGAGCGGGGGAAGAGACCCAGTACTTC.

CDR3 loop: CASSPSSTGPEEKLFF. The CDR3 DNA reads as TGTGCCAGCAGCCCTTCTTCGACAGGGCCCGAGGAAAAACTGTTTTTT. The V call is TRBV7-2, the J call TRBJ1-4; 7 bases map to TRBD1. The CDR3 runs 16 residues. CDR1 is SGHTA and CDR2 is FQGNSA in the germline V gene. The V gene end was trimmed by 5 bases and the J gene end by 8 bases; junction bases not matched to a gene: 14.

This clone is a singleton in its sample. This chain links TRBV28 with TRBJ2-7; D possibly corresponds to TRBD2 (7 bases). The germline V gene has CDR1 MDHEN and CDR2 SYDVKM. The CDR3 has 15 residues. V lost 4 bases, J lost 4 bases, and 17 bases lay in between. Here the CDR3 DNA reads TGTGCCAGCAGTTCCGGGGGGCGGGCGGGGTACGAGCAGTACTTC. It codes for CASSSGGRAGYEQYF.

The genes are TRBV6-1 and TRBJ2-1, with 8 bases aligning to TRBD2. The CDR3 covers 16 residues. Germline loops: CDR1 MNHNS, CDR2 SASEGT. The junction had 10 bases not matched to a gene; V was cut back by 1 base and J by 8 bases. This CDR3 is CASSEGGGTSGDEQFF. In nucleotides, the CDR3 is TGTGCCAGCAGTGAAGGGGGGGGGACTAGTGGGGATGAGCAGTTCTTC.

The chain couples TRBV14 to TRBJ2-1; TRBD2 matches 14 bases. This CDR3 comprises 16 residues. Trimming at V came to 1 base and at J to 10 bases, leaving 6 bases not matched to a gene. Per the germline V gene, CDR1 is SGHDN and CDR2 is FVKESK. CDR3 region: CASSQGGLAGGREQFF. CDR3 nucleotide sequence: TGTGCCAGCAGCCAAGGTGGACTAGCGGGGGGTCGGGAGCAGTTCTTC.